The clone carrying this TCR beta chain showed up just once. Its target is not known. The data were obtained in a study of shared clonotypes between healthy human individuals. The study's findings and limits: Clonotypes not shared had lower generation probabilities than those common to all four donors. Larger estimated richness was generally recorded for naive subsets relative to memory subsets.

The V gene's germline CDR1 is SGHNT and CDR2 YYREEE (reference sequence). J gave up 4 bases and V 4 bases, and 8 bases lay outside the gene matches. The CDR3 runs to 15 residues. An even split of each subset's genomic DNA across several immunoSEQ plates was performed. TCRdb's table, derived via immunoSEQ multiplex PCR, lists solely in-frame clones and lacks some. The sample contains some 900,000 clones, 76% of which appear only once. The material sequenced was memory CD4+ T cells sorted from blood. The sample's subset: CD45RA-negative fraction. The receptor was derived from a man between 18 and 35 years old in good health. The rearrangement joins TRBV5-4 to TRBJ2-1, with TRBD2 matching over 7 bases. The CDR3: CASSIKRGDYNEQFF. The CDR3 nucleotides are TGTGCCAGCAGCATTAAGCGGGGAGATTACAATGAGCAGTTCTTC.